What follows is one T cell receptor (beta chain) and its context. This clonotype has more than one count but fewer than ten. Its antigen target is currently unknown. No much larger clone is present one base from it, and per-base qualities are unavailable. The library was obtained by PCR. TCRdb records Illumina HiSeq 4000 as the sequencer. Bulk TCR libraries were generated as previously described, with the TCR primers listed in Table S5 used. Total RNA was purified with the Qiagen AllPrep DNA/RNA kit. Before any analysis, reads coming from multiple sequencing runs of the same library were combined into one pool. The authors processed their data as follows. Reads were retained only if their TCR constant sequence matched exactly, and those retained reads were trimmed to 150 nt and grouped according to their 12-nt molecular barcodes. Reads inside each barcode group were sub-clustered using a 15% Levenshtein threshold, and a quality-weighted consensus sequence was constructed for each RNA molecule. Non-functional sequences were removed, as were lower-count sequences one edit away from another. On the basis of fitting two negative binomial distributions, barcode sub-clusters with fewer than 20% of the maximum read count were discarded. The public sequencing data were trimmed at Q25 with fastp and processed into clonotypes with MiXCR by TCRdb, which kept only in-frame beta chains. Entries are consolidated by CDR3 protein sequence, retaining the most common genes and DNA. TCRdb, rather than the study authors, made the V and J calls. This sample has around 480,000 distinct CDR3 sequences in its table, and about a fifth of those were observed once. The ten largest clones take up about 0.84% of the sample.

The data derive from a study of molecular identifiers for immune sequencing clone quantification (dated by TCRdb to 2016 to 2019). Background on the whole study: For a replicate experiment, RNA from around 20,000 or 100,000 naive CD8 T cells was divided into five aliquots, of which four were sequenced. This methods study benchmarked molecular-identifier clustering-based TCR repertoire sequencing (MIDCIRS) and TCR RNA copy counting, using CD8 T cells to do so.

General conclusions and limits of the study: Without barcode sub-clustering, chimeric consensus sequences inflated TCR diversity; chimeras reached as high as 47%. Modeling estimated about three recovered TCR RNA copies per cell, compared with roughly 10 by digital PCR, which implies roughly 27% capture efficiency. Spiked-in Jurkat TCR RNA equal to a single cell's worth was reported to be detectable even within 1,200,000 naive CD8 T cells. The naive libraries included spiked-in Jurkat TCR RNA (about 11 copies' worth), and this RNA is not part of the donor repertoire. In CMV-specific effector cells, over 99% of molecules were held by clones above 20 RNA copies, whereas under 1% of molecules were held by such clones in naive cells. Highly expanded clone sizes could be underestimated because identical TCR molecules may share a barcode.

Libraries of naive CD8 T cells were generated from about 19,000 to 1,100,000 sorted cells, with 10%, 30% or 50% of the purified RNA used. On a BD FACSAria II, naive CD8 T cells were FACS-sorted as CD8+CD4-CCR7+CD45RA+ and collected into RLT Plus buffer. To test detection sensitivity, Jurkat RNA equal to fewer than 13 TCR copies was added to samples of about 20,000-1,000,000 naive CD8 T cells. CD8 T cells were enriched using RosetteSep CD8+ T Cell Enrichment Cocktail and Ficoll-Paque, and the enriched cells then underwent ACK red cell lysis. This TCR was recovered from a human donor in good health. Some libraries in this study had Jurkat cell RNA spiked in. Sequencing was carried out using naive CD8+ T cells from blood, with Jurkat cell RNA spiked in. The cell subset or site label, read with the paper, signifies: FACS-sorted CD8+CD4-CCR7+CD45RA+ naive T cells.

The bases are TGTGCCAGCAGCTTAGATGGAGGACAGGGGGCGGCCGGGGAGCTGTTTTTT. Its translation is CASSLDGGQGAAGELFF. The sequence is built from TRBV11-2 and TRBJ2-2; 11 central nucleotides agree with TRBD1. CDR1 and CDR2, per the germline V gene, are SGHAT and FQNNGV. The CDR3 starts with the cysteine, ends with the phenylalanine, and has 17 residues. Only the CDR3 part of the read is kept: 51 bases, read in frame from the first base. The junction shows trimming of 0 bases on V and 6 bases on J, and the gene matches do not reach 6 bases of it.